This T cell receptor (beta chain) was recovered during a study of T-cell memory formation after mild COVID-19. Whole-study context: Among the donors, TCR clusters were largely specific to each donor. Study-wide results and caveats: CD4+ contracting clones lay mainly in CM and EM, CD8+ ones in EMRA. Clones that contracted from day 15 to 85 were balanced CD4/CD8, while later expanders leaned CD4+. Pre-infection memory already had some responding clones, implying cross-reactive memory joined.

This clonotype was recorded at least ten times. The antigen remains undetermined. The length of the CDR3 is 13 residues. The germline gives CDR1 SGHRS, CDR2 YFSETQ. The germline V and J ends were trimmed by 2 bases and 1 base, with 6 bases remaining between them. In TCRdb, the 5' RACE reads were re-called with MiXCR into one record per CDR3 protein. Of 250,000 to 350,000 distinct CDR3 sequences listed, roughly 21% are singletons. The rearrangement uses TRBV5-1 and TRBJ1-1; D gene unclear. Sequencing was carried out using PBMCs or a T cell subset sorted from them (not recorded which). This clonotype was sampled from a man between 18 and 29 years old who had mild COVID-19 (a few samples of this study predate the infection). Cell type and time point are not known. CDR3 loop: CASSFVRNTEAFF. Here the CDR3 DNA reads TGCGCCAGCAGCTTTGTAAGGAACACTGAAGCTTTCTTT.